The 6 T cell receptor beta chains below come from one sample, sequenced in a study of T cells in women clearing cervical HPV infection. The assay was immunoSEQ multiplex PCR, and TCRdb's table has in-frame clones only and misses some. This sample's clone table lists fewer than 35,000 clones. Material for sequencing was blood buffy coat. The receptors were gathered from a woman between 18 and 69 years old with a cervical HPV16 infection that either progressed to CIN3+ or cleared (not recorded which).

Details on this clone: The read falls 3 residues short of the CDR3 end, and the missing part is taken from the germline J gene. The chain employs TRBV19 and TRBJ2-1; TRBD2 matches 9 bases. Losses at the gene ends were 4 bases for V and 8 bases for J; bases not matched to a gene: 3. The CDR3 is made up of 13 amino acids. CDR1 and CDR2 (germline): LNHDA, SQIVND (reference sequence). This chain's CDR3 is CASSNLAGHEQFF. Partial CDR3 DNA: TGTGCCAGTAGTAATCTAGCGGGACATGAG.

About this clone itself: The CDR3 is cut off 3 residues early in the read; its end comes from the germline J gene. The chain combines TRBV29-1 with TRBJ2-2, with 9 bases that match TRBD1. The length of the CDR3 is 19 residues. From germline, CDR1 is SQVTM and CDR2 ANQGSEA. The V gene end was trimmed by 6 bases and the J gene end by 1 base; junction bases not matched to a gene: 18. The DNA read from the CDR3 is TGCAGCGTCGAGGATGATCGCCCGGGGACAGGGCTGAACACCGGGGAG. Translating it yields CSVEDDRPGTGLNTGE. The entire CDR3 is CSVEDDRPGTGLNTGELFF.

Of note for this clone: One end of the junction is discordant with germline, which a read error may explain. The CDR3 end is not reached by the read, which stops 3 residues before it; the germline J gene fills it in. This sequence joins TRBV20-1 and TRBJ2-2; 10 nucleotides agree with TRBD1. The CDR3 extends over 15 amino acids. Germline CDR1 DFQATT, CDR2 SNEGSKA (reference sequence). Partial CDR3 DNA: TGCAGTGCTCGAGACAGGGGGCGAGGGACCGGGGAG. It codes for CSARDRGRGTGE. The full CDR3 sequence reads CSARDRGRGTGELFF.

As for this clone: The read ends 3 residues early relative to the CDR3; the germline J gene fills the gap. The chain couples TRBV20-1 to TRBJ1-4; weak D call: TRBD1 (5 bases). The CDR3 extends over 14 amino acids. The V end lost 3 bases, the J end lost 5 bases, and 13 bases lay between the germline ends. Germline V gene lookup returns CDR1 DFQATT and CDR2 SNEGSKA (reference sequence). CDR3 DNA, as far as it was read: TGCAGTGCTAGTCACGGCCAGGGAAATGAAAAA. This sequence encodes CSASHGQGNEK. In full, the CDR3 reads CSASHGQGNEKLFF.

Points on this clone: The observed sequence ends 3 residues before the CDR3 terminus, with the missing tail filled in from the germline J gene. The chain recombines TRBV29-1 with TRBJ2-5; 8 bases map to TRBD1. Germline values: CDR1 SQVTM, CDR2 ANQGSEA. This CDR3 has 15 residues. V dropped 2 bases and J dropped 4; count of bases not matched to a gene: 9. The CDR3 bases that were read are TGCAGCGTTGAATTCACAGGGGGAGGAGGAGAGACC. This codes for CSVEFTGGGGET. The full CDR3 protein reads CSVEFTGGGGETQYF.

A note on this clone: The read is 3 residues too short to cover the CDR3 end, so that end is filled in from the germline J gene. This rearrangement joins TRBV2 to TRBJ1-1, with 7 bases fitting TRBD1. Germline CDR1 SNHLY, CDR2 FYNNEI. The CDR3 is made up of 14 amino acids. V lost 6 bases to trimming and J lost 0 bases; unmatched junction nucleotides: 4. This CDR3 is CASSWTGMNTEAFF. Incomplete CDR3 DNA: TGTGCCAGCAGCTGGACAGGTATGAACACTGAA.